These 17 T cell receptor beta chains share one sample of origin, sequenced in a study of CD8 T cells in ankylosing spondylitis. TCRdb re-called the 5' RACE reads through MiXCR, storing one row per CDR3 protein. Of under 400,000 distinct CDR3 sequences in the sample, under 14% are singletons; the top ten hold about 10%. Material: blood, either unsorted or a sorted T cell fraction (not recorded which). These receptors were obtained from a female donor with ankylosing spondylitis or in good health (not recorded which).

This clonotype was observed many times. V and J are TRBV5-1 and TRBJ2-1; D ambiguous. Deletions cut 1 base from V and 1 base from J, with 12 bases between. This CDR3 spans 16 amino acids. CDR1 and CDR2 (germline): SGHRS, YFSETQ. The CDR3 DNA sequence: TGCGCCAGCAGCTTGCGGGCCGCCGAGTCCTACAATGAGCAGTTCTTC. Protein sequence: CASSLRAAESYNEQFF.

This chain links TRBV3-1 with TRBJ2-5, with TRBD2 matching 10 bases. Germline V lookup: CDR1 LGHDT, CDR2 YNNKEL (reference sequence). CDR3 length: 15 residues. Unmatched junction bases numbered 5, after V lost 2 bases and J lost 5 bases. CDR3 residues: CASSQLLAGRETQYF. As DNA, the CDR3 is TGTGCCAGCAGCCAATTACTAGCGGGGAGGGAGACCCAGTACTTC.

The V and J genes are TRBV19 and TRBJ2-2, with unresolved D. Trimming cost V 3 bases and J 7 bases, with 3 bases left between them. Per germline, CDR1 LNHDA and CDR2 SQIVND (reference sequence). This CDR3 is 11 amino acids long. The CDR3 coding sequence is TGTGCCAGTAGTATCGTCGGGGAGCTGTTTTTT. Its protein is CASSIVGELFF.

The sample holds many counts of this clonotype. The chain couples TRBV20-1 to TRBJ1-3; D uncertain. CDR3 length: 12 residues. Trimming shortened V by 5 bases and J by 3 bases, and 8 bases separated the two germline ends. CDR1 DFQATT and CDR2 SNEGSKA come from the germline V gene (reference sequence). The CDR3 reads CSAREGGNTIYF. In DNA, the CDR3 is TGCAGTGCTCGGGAGGGTGGAAACACCATATATTTT.

The table lists this clonotype with many counts. The genes are TRBV10-3 and TRBJ1-1; the D gene is possibly TRBD1 (6 bases). V was clipped by 2 bases and J by 5 bases, with 15 bases between them. This CDR3 comprises 15 residues. Germline CDR1 and CDR2: ENHRY and SYGVKD. Here the CDR3 DNA reads TGTGCCATCAGTGAGACCTCCAGGGGAAGGACTGAAGCTTTCTTT. This gives the protein CAISETSRGRTEAFF.

The chain combines TRBV24-1 with TRBJ2-2, with 8 bases identical to TRBD1. Germline trimming cut 4 bases from V and 13 bases from J; bases unmatched to any gene: 13. Germline V gene lookup returns CDR1 KGHDR and CDR2 SFDVKD. CDR3 size: 15 residues. CDR3 nucleotide sequence: TGTGCCACCAGTGACTCAGACAGGGGCCCCAGATCGCTGTTTTTT. Protein sequence: CATSDSDRGPRSLFF.

This clonotype was recorded at least ten times. The rearrangement joins TRBV6-1 to TRBJ1-4; D uncertain. There are 13 residues in the CDR3. V dropped 6 bases and J dropped 0 bases, with 5 bases sitting between them. The V gene's germline CDR1 is MNHNS and CDR2 SASEGT. DNA of the CDR3: TGTGCCAGCAGCCGACCAACTAATGAAAAACTGTTTTTT. The encoded protein is CASSRPTNEKLFF.

The chain links TRBV27 to TRBJ1-1, with D perhaps TRBD1 (5 bases). The V gene's germline CDR1 is MNHEY and CDR2 SMNVEV (reference sequence). The V and J ends lost 3 bases and 1 base respectively, with 9 bases between them. The CDR3 consists of 14 residues. Written as DNA, the CDR3 is TGTGCCAGCAGTTTTTGGGGGACGAACACTGAAGCTTTCTTT. Translating gives CASSFWGTNTEAFF.

This clonotype showed up just a few times. This chain uses TRBV6-6 with TRBJ2-1; D may match TRBD1 or TRBD2 (6 bases each). Trimming left V 5 bases short and J 10 bases short, with 12 bases between. Looked up from germline, CDR1 is MNHNY and CDR2 is SVGAGI (reference sequence). The CDR3 contains 12 residues. The CDR3 protein is CASSPRGREQFF. For the CDR3, the DNA is TGTGCCAGCAGTCCACGGGGGCGGGAGCAGTTCTTC.

This clonotype was counted between two and nine times. The gene calls are TRBV7-9 and TRBJ2-4; D gene unclear. Germline V gives CDR1 SEHNR, CDR2 FQNEAQ (reference sequence). The CDR3 has 16 amino acids. With 1 base removed from V and 3 bases from J, the gap between germline ends came to 13 bases. The CDR3 reads CASSLELGGGKNIQYF. The CDR3, as DNA: TGTGCCAGCAGCTTAGAATTGGGTGGCGGCAAAAACATTCAGTACTTC.

This clonotype occurred many times. The V and J genes are TRBV20-1 and TRBJ2-7; weak D call: TRBD2 (5 bases). The CDR3 length is 14 residues. The V and J ends lost 4 bases and 3 bases respectively, with 16 bases between them. CDR1 is DFQATT, CDR2 SNEGSKA, per germline (reference sequence). The CDR3 DNA sequence: TGCAGTGCTACCACGGGAAAATCTCACTACGAGCAGTACTTC. As protein: CSATTGKSHYEQYF.

This clonotype was seen a few times. The chain carries TRBV18 and TRBJ2-5, with D perhaps matching TRBD1 (5 bases). V was clipped by 0 bases and J by 5 bases, with 7 bases between them. The CDR3 consists of 13 residues. Germline V lookup: CDR1 KGHSH, CDR2 LQKENI. The CDR3 here is CASSPPPGETQYF. The CDR3 DNA reads TGTGCCAGCTCACCACCGCCAGGGGAGACCCAGTACTTC. The full variable domain, its missing parts supplied by reference TRBV18 and TRBJ2-5, is NAGVMQNPRHLVRRRGQEARLRCSPMKGHSHVYWYRQLPEEGLKFMVYLQKENIIDESGMPKERFSAEFPKEGPSILRIQQVVRGDSAAYFCASSPPPGETQYFGPGTRLLVL.

This clonotype was seen ten or more times. The chain uses TRBV6-5 and TRBJ1-3; 7 bases are shared with TRBD1. Trimming cost V 2 bases and J 2 bases; bases outside gene matches: 3. CDR3 length equals 15 residues. Germline V gene sequence: CDR1 MNHEY, CDR2 SVGAGI. This CDR3 reads CASSYTGATGNTIYF. CDR3 DNA sequence: TGTGCCAGCAGTTACACAGGGGCTACTGGAAACACCATATATTTT.

At least ten counts were recorded for this clonotype. The chain uses TRBV6-2 or TRBV6-3 and TRBJ2-7; D unclear. Looked up from germline, CDR1 is MNHEY and CDR2 is SVGEGT. CDR3 length: 15 residues. V lost 0 bases and J 9 bases, leaving 18 bases between the germline ends. The CDR3 coding sequence is TGTGCCAGCAGTTACTCAGGGTTTGTATATGCCGTGCAGTACTTC. Encoded protein: CASSYSGFVYAVQYF.

There are many counts of this clonotype. The chain joins TRBV5-1 to TRBJ2-3; 12 nucleotides line up with TRBD1. V was clipped by 7 bases and J by 7 bases; unmatched bases: 7. In germline, CDR1 is SGHRS, CDR2 YFSETQ. The CDR3 covers 14 residues. CDR3 nucleotide sequence: TGCGCCAGCTCACCGGGACAGGGGGCTTATACGCAGTATTTT. Its translation is CASSPGQGAYTQYF.

This clonotype was seen at least ten times. V and J are TRBV5-1 and TRBJ2-2; D is perhaps TRBD2 (5 bases). Germline V gene lookup returns CDR1 SGHRS and CDR2 YFSETQ. The CDR3 spans 15 residues. Trimming removed 0 bases at V and 5 bases at J, with 11 bases between. In nucleotides, the CDR3 is TGCGCCAGCAGCTTGGCCTCAACGGGGACCGGGGAGCTGTTTTTT. It is translated as CASSLASTGTGELFF.

At least ten counts were recorded for this clonotype. The chain couples TRBV5-1 to TRBJ2-3; D assignment may be TRBD1 or TRBD2 (6 bases each). CDR3 length: 15 residues. Looked up from germline, CDR1 is SGHRS and CDR2 is YFSETQ. Trimming removed 3 bases from V and 1 base from J, with 12 bases in between. The CDR3 bases are TGCGCCAGCAGCTCCTATGGGGGGCGCACAGATACGCAGTATTTT. Amino acid sequence: CASSSYGGRTDTQYF.